This TCR beta chain came from a study of cytomegalovirus exposure and HLA in healthy donors. Primers included in the PCR were 60 Vbeta and 13 Jbeta primers. Clones were read by immunoSEQ multiplex PCR, and TCRdb kept only the in-frame ones, dropping some. This sample carries over 150,000 clones, around two thirds of them seen once, and the ten largest clones take less than 1.5%. CDR3 length: 14 amino acids. Germline-derived CDR1 and CDR2 are SGHTA and FQGNSA. Trimming took 5 bases from V and 1 from J, leaving 8 bases between them. This sequence joins TRBV7-2 and TRBJ1-4; maybe TRBD1 (6 bases). Sample: PBMCs. This TCR came from a man aged 45-65 years in good health and CMV-seronegative. Here the CDR3 DNA reads TGTGCCAGCAGCCAAGGGGGAACTAATGAAAAACTGTTTTTT. It yields the protein CASSQGGTNEKLFF.